The rows below give T cell receptor beta chains drawn from one sample of a study of T-cell memory formation after mild COVID-19. MiXCR, run by TCRdb on the 5' RACE reads, gives a single entry per CDR3 protein. The table lists about 350,000 distinct CDR3 sequences, around 13% of them singletons, with about 24% in the top ten. Sequenced: PBMCs or a T cell subset sorted from them (not recorded which). Receptor source: a young man who had mild COVID-19 (a few samples of this study predate the infection). Cell type and time point are not known. Both conserved end residues are part of each CDR3. Fields, in order: D gene, J gene, V gene, clone size, CDR3 protein, CDR3 DNA. D genes are given only for firm matches. Clone size, where shown, is once, few, many, or a class for clones that have expanded.

d_call: .
j_call: TRBJ2-3
v_call: TRBV7-9
clone_size: many
cdr3_aa: CASSHRVAPTDTQYF
cdr3_nt: TGTGCCAGCAGCCATCGGGTCGCCCCCACAGATACGCAGTATTTT

d_call: .
j_call: TRBJ1-1
v_call: TRBV12-3/TRBV12-4
clone_size: .
cdr3_aa: CASSFYTNTEAFF
cdr3_nt: TGTGCCAGCAGTTTTTATACGAACACTGAAGCTTTCTTT

d_call: .
j_call: TRBJ1-1
v_call: TRBV20-1
clone_size: .
cdr3_aa: CSASGGPPRNTEAFF
cdr3_nt: TGCAGTGCTAGTGGTGGGCCACCCAGGAACACTGAAGCTTTCTTT

d_call: .
j_call: TRBJ2-1
v_call: TRBV20-1
clone_size: .
cdr3_aa: CSARFGFYNEQFF
cdr3_nt: TGCAGTGCTAGATTCGGGTTTTACAATGAGCAGTTCTTC

d_call: TRBD2
j_call: TRBJ2-3
v_call: TRBV6-2/TRBV6-3
clone_size: once
cdr3_aa: CASRKGLAGPRGTDTQYF
cdr3_nt: TGTGCCAGCAGAAAAGGACTAGCGGGTCCCCGAGGGACAGATACGCAGTATTTT

d_call: TRBD1
j_call: TRBJ1-1
v_call: TRBV12-3/TRBV12-4
clone_size: few
cdr3_aa: CASSDSGGGTEAFF
cdr3_nt: TGTGCCAGCAGCGATTCAGGGGGTGGGACTGAAGCTTTCTTT

d_call: .
j_call: TRBJ1-2
v_call: TRBV5-4
clone_size: .
cdr3_aa: CASTTMGLSQGGYTF
cdr3_nt: TGTGCCAGCACAACTATGGGACTGTCCCAAGGGGGCTACACCTTC

d_call: .
j_call: TRBJ2-2
v_call: TRBV7-2
clone_size: few
cdr3_aa: CASSLSYPPRTGELFF
cdr3_nt: TGTGCCAGCAGCTTATCATACCCACCGCGCACCGGGGAGCTGTTTTTT

d_call: TRBD2
j_call: TRBJ2-1
v_call: TRBV20-1
clone_size: many
cdr3_aa: CSAPLAGIDYNEQFF
cdr3_nt: TGCAGTGCTCCGTTAGCGGGCATAGACTACAATGAGCAGTTCTTC

d_call: .
j_call: TRBJ1-2
v_call: TRBV20-1
clone_size: few
cdr3_aa: CSARGQANYGYTF
cdr3_nt: TGCAGTGCTAGAGGGCAGGCTAACTATGGCTACACCTTC

d_call: TRBD1
j_call: TRBJ1-1
v_call: TRBV6-2/TRBV6-3
clone_size: many
cdr3_aa: CASSSRDRSEAFF
cdr3_nt: TGTGCCAGCAGTTCTCGGGACAGGAGTGAAGCTTTCTTT